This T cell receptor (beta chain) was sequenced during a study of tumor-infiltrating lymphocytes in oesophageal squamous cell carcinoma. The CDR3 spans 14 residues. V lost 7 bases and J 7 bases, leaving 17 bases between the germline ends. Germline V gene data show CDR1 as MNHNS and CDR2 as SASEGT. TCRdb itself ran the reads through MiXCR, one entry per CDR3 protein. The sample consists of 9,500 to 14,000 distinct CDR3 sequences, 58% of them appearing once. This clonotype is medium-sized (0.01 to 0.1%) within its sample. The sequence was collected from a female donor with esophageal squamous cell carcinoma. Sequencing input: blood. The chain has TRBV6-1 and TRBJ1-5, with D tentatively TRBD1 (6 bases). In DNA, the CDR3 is TGTGCCAGCAAGAACAGGGTAGCTAACCAGCCCCAGCATTTT. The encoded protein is CASKNRVANQPQHF.